Below are 13 T cell receptor beta chains sequenced from a single sample in a study of blood T cell repertoires in COVID-19. TCRdb's table, derived via immunoSEQ multiplex PCR, lists solely in-frame clones and lacks some. Among some 95,000 clones listed, about 91% were seen once. The sample taken for sequencing was peripheral blood. These receptors were collected from a human donor with active COVID-19. The donor label of this sample is uncertain.

The chain uses TRBV28 and TRBJ1-5; tentatively, D is TRBD1 (6 bases). The CDR3 is 17 residues long. CDR1 and CDR2 (germline): MDHEN, SYDVKM. Between the trimmed V and J ends, which lost 6 bases and 0 bases, there was a span of 18 bases. This CDR3 reads CASSLTGHTYSNQPQHF. CDR3 DNA sequence: TGTGCCAGCAGCCTAACGGGACATACTTATAGCAATCAGCCCCAGCATTTT.

In this sample, this clone turned up once. The V and J genes are TRBV6-5 and TRBJ2-5; D not resolved. V dropped 4 bases and J dropped 3 bases, with 3 bases sitting between them. In germline, CDR1 is MNHEY, CDR2 SVGAGI. This CDR3 has 11 residues. The CDR3 loop is CASSFKETQYF. CDR3 DNA: TGTGCCAGCAGTTTCAAAGAGACCCAGTACTTC.

The CDR3 here is CATSDPGRPRRPITGELFF. The CDR3 nucleotides are TGTGCCACCAGTGATCCCGGGAGGCCCCGCCGCCCGATCACCGGGGAGCTGTTTTTT. The V call is TRBV24-1, the J call TRBJ2-2; 7 nucleotides match TRBD2. J lost 4 bases, V lost 3 bases, and 16 bases had no gene match. This CDR3 is built from 19 residues. Per the germline V gene, CDR1 is KGHDR and CDR2 is SFDVKD.

V usage is TRBV5-4 and J usage is TRBJ2-3, with TRBD1 matching over 8 bases. Germline CDR1 and CDR2: SGHNT and YYREEE (reference sequence). This CDR3 spans 16 amino acids. The V segment lost 4 bases and the J segment 4 bases; nucleotides outside the gene matches: 11. In nucleotides, the CDR3 is TGTGCCAGCAGCCCGTCAGGGGGCGCGTTCTCAGATACGCAGTATTTT. The encoded protein is CASSPSGGAFSDTQYF.

This chain joins TRBV11-1 and TRBJ2-3; D gene ambiguous. Germline V lookup: CDR1 SGHAT, CDR2 FQDESV (reference sequence). This CDR3 has 14 residues. With 2 bases removed from V and 0 bases from J, the gap between germline ends came to 6 bases. In nucleotides, the CDR3 is TGTGCCAGCAGCTTACAGACTAGCACAGATACGCAGTATTTT. Its protein product is CASSLQTSTDTQYF.

CDR3 loop: CATRVGQGEETQYF. CDR3 nucleotide sequence: TGTGCCACCAGGGTAGGACAGGGAGAAGAGACCCAGTACTTC. The chain employs TRBV24-1 and TRBJ2-5; 8 bases match TRBD1. Germline V lookup: CDR1 KGHDR, CDR2 SFDVKD. CDR3 length: 14 residues. J was trimmed by 3 bases and V by 7 bases; bases with no gene match: 6.

The chain couples TRBV10-3 to TRBJ2-7; 7 bases line up with TRBD2. V shed 4 bases, J shed 7 bases, and the junction held 16 bases outside the gene matches. The CDR3 is 16 residues long. The germline gives CDR1 ENHRY, CDR2 SYGVKD. CDR3 protein: CAISVGSGGGIKEQYF. The CDR3 region has the DNA TGTGCCATCAGTGTGGGGTCCGGGGGAGGGATTAAAGAGCAGTACTTC.

There are a few counts of this clone. The chain links TRBV19 to TRBJ2-3; possibly TRBD1 for D (5 bases). Germline CDR1 is LNHDA and CDR2 is SQIVND (reference sequence). V was pared by 4 bases and J by 4 bases, with 18 bases between. This CDR3 is built from 16 residues. The CDR3 loop reads CASSKQGSFQPDTQYF. CDR3 DNA sequence: TGTGCCAGTAGTAAGCAGGGCTCTTTTCAGCCAGATACGCAGTATTTT.

This chain uses TRBV5-1 with TRBJ2-7; 8 bases are a match to TRBD1. Unmatched junction bases numbered 17, after V lost 4 bases and J lost 2 bases. CDR1 and CDR2 from the germline V gene are SGHRS and YFSETQ. The CDR3 runs 18 residues. CDR3 DNA sequence: TGCGCCAGCAGCGCCGACAGGGGATCTCCTCGTCGGACCTACGAGCAGTACTTC. Translated: CASSADRGSPRRTYEQYF.

The J gene is TRBJ2-7, the V gene TRBV11-3; TRBD1 matches at 10 bases. Trimming cost V 5 bases and J 5 bases; bases outside gene matches: 6. The CDR3 has 14 amino acids. Germline assignment: CDR1 SGHNT and CDR2 YENEEA. CDR3: CASSTGQGVDEQYF. CDR3 nucleotides: TGTGCCAGCAGCACAGGACAGGGGGTGGACGAGCAGTACTTC.

The rearrangement joins TRBV9 to TRBJ2-7; 8 bases match TRBD1. Trimming cost V 3 bases and J 6 bases; bases outside gene matches: 8. The CDR3 sequence is 14 residues long. The germline V gene has CDR1 SGDLS and CDR2 YYNGEE. The CDR3 nucleotides read TGTGCCAGCAGCGCGGGACAGGTCGGAGGCGAGCAGTACTTC. Translation: CASSAGQVGGEQYF.

The chain uses TRBV7-9 and TRBJ1-1; no definite D call. CDR3 length equals 14 residues. Germline CDR1 reads SEHNR; CDR2 reads FQNEAQ (reference sequence). V lost 3 bases and J lost 1, with 9 bases in between. The CDR3: CASSFSGSNTEAFF. The CDR3 DNA sequence: TGTGCCAGCAGCTTCTCCGGGTCGAACACTGAAGCTTTCTTT.

J is TRBJ1-3 and V is TRBV18; D is unclear. Trimming pared 0 bases from V and 0 bases from J, leaving 6 bases between. Germline values: CDR1 KGHSH, CDR2 LQKENI. The CDR3 has 15 residues. The CDR3: CASSPPESSGNTIYF. The CDR3 DNA reads TGTGCCAGCTCACCACCGGAGAGCTCTGGAAACACCATATATTTT. Combining the CDR3 with reference TRBV18 and TRBJ1-3 gives the whole variable domain NAGVMQNPRHLVRRRGQEARLRCSPMKGHSHVYWYRQLPEEGLKFMVYLQKENIIDESGMPKERFSAEFPKEGPSILRIQQVVRGDSAAYFCASSPPESSGNTIYFGEGSWLTVV.